Below are 20 T cell receptor beta chains sequenced from a single sample in a study of blood T cell repertoires in COVID-19. Assay used: immunoSEQ multiplex PCR; TCRdb lists only in-frame clones, some missing. Of more than 10,000 clones listed, roughly two thirds are singletons. What was sequenced was peripheral blood. These receptors were taken from a human donor in a cohort sampled during active COVID-19.

This clone was recorded a few times. The genes are TRBV10-1 and TRBJ2-1, with 7 bases matching TRBD2. Germline CDR1 WNHNN, CDR2 SYGVQD (reference sequence). The V gene end was trimmed by 3 bases and the J gene end by 4 bases; junction bases not matched to a gene: 9. CDR3 length equals 16 residues. As DNA, the CDR3 is TGCGCCAGCAGTGAAGGGAAGGCGGGAGAGTACAATGAGCAGTTCTTC. Translated, it gives CASSEGKAGEYNEQFF.

J is TRBJ2-7 and V is TRBV4-2, with D unclear. V was cut by 1 base and J by 0 bases, with 7 bases left in between. This CDR3 spans 14 amino acids. Per germline, CDR1 LGHNA and CDR2 YNFKEQ. This chain's CDR3 is CASSQVSSSYEQYF. For the CDR3, the DNA is TGTGCCAGCAGCCAAGTTAGCAGCTCCTACGAGCAGTACTTC.

This clone has more than one count but fewer than ten. The chain is built from TRBV30 and TRBJ2-7, with TRBD2 as a possible D gene (5 bases). Germline V CDR1 and CDR2: GTSNPN, SVGIG (reference sequence). The V gene lost 5 bases and the J gene lost 6 bases, with 8 bases spanning the gap. The CDR3 is made up of 10 amino acids. For the CDR3, the DNA is TGTGCCTGGGGGAGTAGCGAGCAGTACTTC. Encoded protein: CAWGSSEQYF.

The chain uses TRBV23-1 and TRBJ1-5; the D is unclear. TRBV23-1 is designated an ORF whose function remains uncertain. The CDR3 extends over 15 amino acids. V lost 0 bases, J lost 4 bases, and 10 bases lay in between. CDR3 nucleotide sequence: TGCGCCAGCAGTCAATCAACTGGCGGGAATCAGCCCCAGCATTTT. Its protein is CASSQSTGGNQPQHF.

This rearrangement joins TRBV7-2 to TRBJ2-3; TRBD2 matches at 8 bases. The CDR3 is 15 residues long. The junction had 5 bases not matched to a gene; V was cut back by 1 base and J by 5 bases. Germline assignment: CDR1 SGHTA and CDR2 FQGNSA. CDR3 sequence reads: CASSLVREERDTQYF. In nucleotides, the CDR3 is TGTGCCAGCAGCTTAGTGCGGGAGGAGAGAGATACGCAGTATTTT.

The rearrangement links TRBV2 to TRBJ1-2, with D perhaps TRBD1 (5 bases). Germline V gene data show CDR1 as SNHLY and CDR2 as FYNNEI. The CDR3 length is 12 residues. Trimming took 8 bases from V and 2 from J, leaving 9 bases between them. The CDR3: CASERGNYGYTF. In DNA, the CDR3 is TGTGCCAGCGAAAGGGGAAACTATGGCTACACCTTC.

J is TRBJ2-5 and V is TRBV6-5; the match to TRBD1 covers 7 bases. Trimming at V came to 4 bases and at J to 3 bases, leaving 11 bases not matched to a gene. The CDR3 runs 16 residues. CDR1 and CDR2 from the germline V gene are MNHEY and SVGAGI. The CDR3 loop reads CASSLQGSSPKETQYF. The CDR3 coding sequence is TGTGCCAGCAGTTTACAGGGGAGTTCCCCTAAAGAGACCCAGTACTTC.

The rearrangement links TRBV7-2 to TRBJ2-5; no reliable D call. The V end lost 2 bases, the J end lost 1 base, and 11 bases lay between the germline ends. The CDR3 covers 15 residues. CDR1 is SGHTA and CDR2 is FQGNSA in the germline V gene. CDR3 region: CASSLQQSPQETQYF. In DNA form, the CDR3 reads TGTGCCAGCAGCTTACAACAGAGCCCCCAAGAGACCCAGTACTTC.

This chain's CDR3 is CASRTASSGANVLTF. The CDR3 region has the DNA TGCGCCAGCAGGACGGCTAGCTCTGGGGCCAACGTCCTGACTTTC. This sequence joins TRBV5-1 and TRBJ2-6; D not resolved. Germline lookup yields CDR1 SGHRS and CDR2 YFSETQ. V lost 5 bases and J 0 bases, leaving 9 bases between the germline ends. The CDR3 covers 15 residues.

The chain has TRBV7-9 and TRBJ2-7; 8 bases align to TRBD1. V lost 1 base to trimming and J lost 7 bases; unmatched junction nucleotides: 12. Germline V CDR1 and CDR2: SEHNR, FQNEAQ (reference sequence). The CDR3 is 16 amino acids. The CDR3 sequence is CASSLGGGQGANEQYF. The DNA of the CDR3 is TGTGCCAGCAGCTTAGGGGGTGGTCAGGGGGCGAATGAGCAGTACTTC.

The V and J genes are TRBV6-5 and TRBJ2-5; perhaps TRBD2 as D (6 bases). Germline-derived CDR1 and CDR2 are MNHEY and SVGAGI. Trimming took off 5 bases at V and 5 bases at J, with 12 bases between the two ends. This CDR3 region has 13 residues. DNA of the CDR3: TGTGCCAGCAGTCGACAACGGGGGGAGACCCAGTACTTC. This sequence encodes CASSRQRGETQYF.

This clone was counted a few times. In DNA form, the CDR3 reads TGTGCCAGTAGTACGACGGGAATCTATGGCTACACCTTC. This encodes CASSTTGIYGYTF. The rearrangement joins TRBV19 to TRBJ1-2, with D unclear. V dropped 4 bases and J dropped 4 bases, with 10 bases sitting between them. The CDR3 is made up of 13 amino acids. Germline V CDR1 and CDR2: LNHDA, SQIVND (reference sequence).

The chain is built from TRBV7-7 and TRBJ1-5, with 8 positions matching TRBD1. In germline, CDR1 is SSHAT, CDR2 FNYEAQ (reference sequence). The CDR3 contains 13 residues. The junction had 4 bases not matched to a gene; V was cut back by 5 bases and J by 7 bases. The CDR3 DNA is TGTGCCAGCAGCGCCGGACAGGGCCAGCCCCAGCATTTT. Translation: CASSAGQGQPQHF.

The chain joins TRBV7-2 to TRBJ1-1; D unresolved. The CDR3 length is 13 residues. Trimming removed 2 bases at V and 5 bases at J, with 9 bases between. Germline CDR1 SGHTA, CDR2 FQGNSA. The CDR3 region has the DNA TGTGCCAGCAGCTTACTCACGCAGACTGAAGCTTTCTTT. It translates to CASSLLTQTEAFF.

This clone was recorded a few times. CDR3 residues: CASSPLDRGPPNEKLFF. The CDR3 coding sequence is TGTGCCAGCAGCCCCTTGGACAGGGGGCCTCCTAATGAAAAACTGTTTTTT. The chain employs TRBV7-6 and TRBJ1-4; 11 nucleotides match TRBD1. The germline gives CDR1 SGHVS, CDR2 FNYEAQ. CDR3 length equals 17 residues. With V trimmed by 5 bases and J by 3 bases, 8 bases remained unmatched.

V is TRBV7-3 and J is TRBJ2-5, with 7 bases that match TRBD1. The CDR3 consists of 14 residues. Trimming at V came to 6 bases and at J to 5 bases, leaving 9 bases not matched to a gene. The V gene's germline CDR1 is SGHTA and CDR2 FQGTGA. The CDR3 sequence is CASSGRGREETQYF. The DNA for the CDR3 is TGTGCCAGCAGTGGAAGGGGGCGAGAGGAGACCCAGTACTTC.

The rearrangement uses TRBV6-7 and TRBJ1-5, with D unresolved. TRBV6-7 is filed as an ORF, its function uncertain. Trimming took 7 bases from V and 6 from J, leaving 10 bases between them. The CDR3 extends over 12 amino acids. CDR3 residues: CASTELSQPQHF. The CDR3 DNA reads as TGTGCCAGCACGGAACTAAGTCAGCCCCAGCATTTT.

The chain is built from TRBV6-5 and TRBJ2-3, with D perhaps matching TRBD1 (5 bases). V lost 6 bases to trimming and J lost 4 bases, with 17 bases between them. Germline V gene lookup returns CDR1 MNHEY and CDR2 SVGAGI. The CDR3 spans 15 residues. CDR3 region: CASRRWQGESDTQYF. The CDR3 nucleotides are TGTGCCAGCAGAAGGTGGCAGGGTGAATCAGATACGCAGTATTTT.

This clone was seen a handful of times. The V and J genes are TRBV19 and TRBJ2-1, with 10 bases identical to TRBD1. J was trimmed by 6 bases and V by 3 bases; bases with no gene match: 5. Germline V lookup: CDR1 LNHDA, CDR2 SQIVND (reference sequence). The CDR3 totals 15 residues. As DNA, the CDR3 is TGTGCCAGTAGTATCGGGGACAGGGGAGGCAATGAGCAGTTCTTC. This encodes CASSIGDRGGNEQFF.

V gene TRBV27 combines with J gene TRBJ2-1; the match to TRBD1 covers 7 bases. The CDR3 spans 17 residues. The junction had 12 bases not matched to a gene; V was cut back by 3 bases and J by 4 bases. The germline V gene has CDR1 MNHEY and CDR2 SMNVEV (reference sequence). The CDR3 spells CASSFTGVHPNYNEQFF. CDR3 sequence (DNA): TGTGCCAGCAGTTTCACAGGGGTCCACCCAAATTACAATGAGCAGTTCTTC.